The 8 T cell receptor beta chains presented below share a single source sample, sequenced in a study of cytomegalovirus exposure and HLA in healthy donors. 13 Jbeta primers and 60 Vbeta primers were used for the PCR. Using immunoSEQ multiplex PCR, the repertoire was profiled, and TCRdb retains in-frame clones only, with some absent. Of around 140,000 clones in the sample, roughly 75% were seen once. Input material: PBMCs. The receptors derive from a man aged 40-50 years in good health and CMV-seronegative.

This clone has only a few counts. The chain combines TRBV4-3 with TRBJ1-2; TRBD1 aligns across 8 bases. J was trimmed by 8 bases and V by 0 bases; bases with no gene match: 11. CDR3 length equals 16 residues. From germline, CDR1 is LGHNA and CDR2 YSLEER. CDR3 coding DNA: TGCGCCAGCAGCCAAGACCGAGTCGCGACAGGGGCCGGCTACACCTTC. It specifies CASSQDRVATGAGYTF.

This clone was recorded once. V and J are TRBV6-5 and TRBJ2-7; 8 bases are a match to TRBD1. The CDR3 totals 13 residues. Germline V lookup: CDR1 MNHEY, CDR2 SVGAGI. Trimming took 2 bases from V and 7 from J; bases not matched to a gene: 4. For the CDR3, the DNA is TGTGCCAGCAGTTACCAGGGGGCAAGGGAGCAGTACTTC. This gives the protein CASSYQGAREQYF.

The CDR3 DNA sequence: TGTGCCAGCAGCCCCAGACAGGGAACTAATGAAAAACTGTTTTTT. It encodes CASSPRQGTNEKLFF. V and J are TRBV7-2 and TRBJ1-4; 7 bases align to TRBD1. The CDR3 spans 15 residues. Germline values: CDR1 SGHTA, CDR2 FQGNSA. V lost 5 bases to trimming and J lost 1 base; unmatched junction nucleotides: 4.

The CDR3: CAWSVLREQYF. The CDR3 coding sequence is TGTGCCTGGAGTGTACTGAGGGAGCAGTACTTC. V is TRBV30 and J is TRBJ2-7; D remains unclear. Germline V gene sequence: CDR1 GTSNPN, CDR2 SVGIG (reference sequence). This CDR3 comprises 11 residues. V was trimmed by 0 bases and J by 7 bases, leaving 7 bases between them.

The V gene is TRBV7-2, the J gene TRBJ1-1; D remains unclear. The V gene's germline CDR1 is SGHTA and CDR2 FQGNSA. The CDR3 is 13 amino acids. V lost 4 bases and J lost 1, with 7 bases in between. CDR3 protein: CASSSQQNTEAFF. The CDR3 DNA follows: TGTGCCAGCAGCTCACAGCAGAACACTGAAGCTTTCTTT.

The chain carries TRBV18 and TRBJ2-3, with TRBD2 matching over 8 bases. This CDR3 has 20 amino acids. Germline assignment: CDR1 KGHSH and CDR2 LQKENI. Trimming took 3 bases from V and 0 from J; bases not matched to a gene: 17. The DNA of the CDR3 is TGTGCCAGCTCACCCCTTGGGATAGCGGGGACGATGAGTAGCACAGATACGCAGTATTTT. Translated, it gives CASSPLGIAGTMSSTDTQYF.

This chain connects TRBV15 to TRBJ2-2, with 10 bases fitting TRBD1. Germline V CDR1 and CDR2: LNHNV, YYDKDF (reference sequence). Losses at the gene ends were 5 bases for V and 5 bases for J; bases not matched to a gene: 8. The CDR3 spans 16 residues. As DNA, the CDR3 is TGTGCCACCAGCCAACCGGGACAGGGGTTTACCGGGGAGCTGTTTTTT. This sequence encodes CATSQPGQGFTGELFF.

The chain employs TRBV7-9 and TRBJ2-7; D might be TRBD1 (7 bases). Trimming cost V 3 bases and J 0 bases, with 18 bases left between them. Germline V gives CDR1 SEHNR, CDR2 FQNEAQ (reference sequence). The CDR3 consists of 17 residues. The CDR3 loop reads CASSFSWPGGYSYEQYF. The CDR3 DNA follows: TGTGCCAGCAGCTTCTCCTGGCCAGGGGGGTACTCCTACGAGCAGTACTTC.